This T cell receptor beta chain derives from a study of blood T cells in healthy people across ages. The study isolated at least 6.5 million PBMCs from each sample. The study's findings and limits: The diversity estimates, figures obtained from one million T cells, were considered underestimates.

Then a second PCR, running roughly 6 to 11 cycles, was carried out with a sample-barcoded 5' primer and a J-beta primer mix. TCRdb re-derived calls from the 5' RACE reads in MiXCR, one entry per CDR3 protein. The sample has about 1.5 million distinct CDR3 sequences, 42% seen once. The CDR3 runs 16 residues. The V end was cut by 0 bases, the J end by 7 bases, with 19 bases between. Per germline, CDR1 MNHEY and CDR2 SVGAGI. As concerns this clonotype: The target antigen is unknown.

The gene calls are TRBV6-5 and TRBJ2-7; D unresolved. Sequences were obtained from blood. The clonotype originates from a woman aged 18-29 years in good health. CDR3 loop: CASSYSSGNPYNEQYF. CDR3 coding DNA: TGTGCCAGCAGTTACTCTTCCGGCAACCCCTACAATGAGCAGTACTTC.